The clone carrying this TCR beta chain was counted between two and nine times. Participants, roughly 18 to 89 years old, spanned around 26 US areas. Symptom resolution, clearance, or two negative PCRs marked donors in Cohort 3 as recovered. The source of the sample is a study of blood T cell repertoires in COVID-19. Study summary: The United States, Italy and Spain were the sources of the acute and convalescent COVID-19 samples.

Methods used by the authors: Estimates of nucleated cell counts were drawn from the amplification of reference gene primers. Method: immunoSEQ multiplex PCR; TCRdb's copy keeps in-frame clones and lacks some. V, J and clone size derive from that table, while D and trimming were established from the DNA sequence. The sample lists about 170,000 clones, 75% to 90% occurring once. Trimming removed 4 bases from V and 7 bases from J, with 20 bases in between. CDR1 is SGHAT and CDR2 is FQNNGV in the germline V gene. The CDR3 runs to 15 residues. Source material: PBMCs or T cells enriched from blood (not recorded which). This TCR derives from a woman aged 45 to 65 who had recovered from COVID-19. The gene calls are TRBV11-2 and TRBJ2-7; weak D call: TRBD2 (6 bases). The CDR3 region has the DNA TGTGCCAGCAGCTCTCACCCGGGACTCCCAGCTGAGCAGTACGTC. This sequence encodes CASSSHPGLPAEQYV.